The 13 T cell receptor beta chains below come from one sample, sequenced in a study of blood T cell repertoires in COVID-19. Method: immunoSEQ multiplex PCR; TCRdb's copy keeps in-frame clones and lacks some. Of fewer than 350,000 clones in the sample, around 85% were seen once. The specimen sequenced was PBMCs or T cells enriched from blood (not recorded which). Every receptor here comes from a man younger than 40 who had recovered from COVID-19.

J is TRBJ2-3 and V is TRBV10-2, with TRBD2 matching 8 bases. This CDR3 has 15 residues. The germline V gene encodes CDR1 WSHSY and CDR2 SAAADI. Trimming at V came to 5 bases and at J to 1 base, leaving 5 bases not matched to a gene. The CDR3 protein is CASSRTSRGTDTQYF. The CDR3 region has the DNA TGCGCCAGCAGTCGGACTAGCAGAGGCACAGATACGCAGTATTTT.

The chain joins TRBV13 to TRBJ1-3; D unclear. Germline CDR1 is PRHDT and CDR2 is FYEKMQ (reference sequence). This CDR3 is 15 amino acids long. V lost 2 bases to trimming and J lost 0 bases, with 8 bases between them. The CDR3 DNA reads TGTGCCAGCAGCTTAAGTCCGGGCTCTGGAAACACCATATATTTT. Translating it yields CASSLSPGSGNTIYF. The full variable domain, completed using reference TRBV13 and TRBJ1-3, is AAGVIQSPRHLIKEKRETATLKCYPIPRHDTVYWYQQGPGQDPQFLISFYEKMQSDKGSIPDRFSAQQFSDYHSELNMSSLELGDSALYFCASSLSPGSGNTIYFGEGSWLTVV.

CDR3 sequence: CASSFLLSNTEAFF. CDR3 nucleotides: TGTGCCAGCAGTTTTCTCCTTTCGAACACTGAAGCTTTCTTT. V usage is TRBV6-5 and J usage is TRBJ1-1; unclear D gene. The CDR3 has 14 residues. CDR1 MNHEY and CDR2 SVGAGI come from the germline V gene. V lost 4 bases and J 1 base, leaving 10 bases between the germline ends.

The J gene is TRBJ1-1, the V gene TRBV7-9; D gene unclear. The CDR3 runs 12 residues. CDR1 SEHNR and CDR2 FQNEAQ come from the germline V gene (reference sequence). Trimming pared 5 bases from V and 7 bases from J, leaving 11 bases between. The CDR3 reads CASSPDLHEAFF. In DNA form, the CDR3 reads TGTGCCAGCAGCCCAGACTTACATGAAGCTTTCTTT. The full variable domain, completed using reference TRBV7-9 and TRBJ1-1, is DTGVSQNPRHKITKRGQNVTFRCDPISEHNRLYWYRQTLGQGPEFLTYFQNEAQLEKSRLLSDRFSAERPKGSFSTLEIQRTEQGDSAMYLCASSPDLHEAFFGQGTRLTVV.

The chain recombines TRBV7-3 with TRBJ1-2; 7 bases agree with TRBD1. Trimming removed 1 base from V and 5 bases from J; junction bases left unmatched: 10. Per the germline V gene, CDR1 is SGHTA and CDR2 is FQGTGA. The CDR3 runs 16 residues. The chain's CDR3 is CASSLKGPGTAYGYTF. The CDR3 DNA follows: TGTGCCAGCAGCTTAAAGGGACCCGGGACAGCTTATGGCTACACCTTC.

The V and J genes are TRBV7-2 and TRBJ1-1; 7 nucleotides match TRBD1. The germline V gene has CDR1 SGHTA and CDR2 FQGNSA. V dropped 5 bases and J dropped 11; count of bases not matched to a gene: 14. The length of the CDR3 is 14 residues. The CDR3 loop reads CASSTERRQGRAFF. The CDR3 DNA reads TGTGCCAGCAGCACGGAAAGAAGACAGGGACGGGCTTTCTTT.

The chain combines TRBV7-6 with TRBJ1-3; a possible D gene is TRBD1 (6 bases). V lost 1 base to trimming and J lost 4 bases, with 20 bases between them. The CDR3 spans 18 residues. From germline, CDR1 is SGHVS and CDR2 FNYEAQ. Here the CDR3 DNA reads TGTGCCAGCAGCTTAGTATTTCGGGACAACGAGTCCGGAAACACCATATATTTT. Protein: CASSLVFRDNESGNTIYF.

The chain uses TRBV6-5 and TRBJ1-5, with D perhaps matching TRBD1 (5 bases). Germline loops: CDR1 MNHEY, CDR2 SVGAGI. Deletions cut 8 bases from V and 2 bases from J, with 13 bases between. The CDR3 is 14 amino acids. CDR3 nucleotides: TGTGCCAGCCGTCAGGGCACGGGCAATCAGCCCCAGCATTTT. It codes for CASRQGTGNQPQHF.

V and J are TRBV7-3 and TRBJ2-3, with 11 bases fitting TRBD2. The J segment lost 1 base and the V segment lost 5 bases, leaving 5 bases of the junction unmatched. The CDR3 spans 16 residues. Germline CDR1 SGHTA, CDR2 FQGTGA. The CDR3 is CASSPLAGARTDTQYF. Here the CDR3 DNA reads TGTGCCAGCAGCCCACTAGCGGGGGCGCGCACAGATACGCAGTATTTT. The entire variable domain, with the rest obtained from reference TRBV7-3 and TRBJ2-3, is as follows: GAGVSQTPSNKVTEKGKYVELRCDPISGHTALYWYRQSLGQGPEFLIYFQGTGAADDSGLPNDRFFAVRPEGSVSTLKIQRTERGDSAVYLCASSPLAGARTDTQYFGPGTRLTVL.

Only a few counts were recorded for this clone. This same CDR3 is encoded by further DNA sequences in the sample. The chain combines TRBV18 with TRBJ1-6; TRBD1 agrees at 10 bases. With V trimmed by 1 base and J by 8 bases, 2 bases remained unmatched. Germline CDR1 and CDR2: KGHSH and LQKENI. The CDR3 runs 15 residues. This chain's CDR3 is CASSPQGTGDSPLHF. In nucleotides, the CDR3 is TGTGCCAGCTCACCACAAGGGACAGGGGATTCACCCCTCCACTTT.

V usage is TRBV18 and J usage is TRBJ1-1; a weak D match, TRBD1 (5 bases). Germline V CDR1 and CDR2: KGHSH, LQKENI. V was trimmed by 3 bases and J by 5 bases, leaving 16 bases between them. CDR3 length equals 15 residues. CDR3 residues: CASSPRDSLGTEAFF. The CDR3 DNA reads TGTGCCAGCTCACCTCGTGACAGCCTTGGGACTGAAGCTTTCTTT.

The rearrangement uses TRBV27 and TRBJ2-4, with a tentative D call TRBD2 (6 bases). V was shortened by 4 bases and J by 2 bases, with 21 bases between the two germline ends. Germline loops: CDR1 MNHEY, CDR2 SMNVEV (reference sequence). The length of the CDR3 is 18 residues. For the CDR3, the DNA is TGTGCCAGCAGTTCCACCCAAGTGGGGCGGGGCTCCAAAAACATTCAGTACTTC. Protein: CASSSTQVGRGSKNIQYF.

This clone was seen only a few times. J is TRBJ2-5 and V is TRBV6-5, with D uncertain. The CDR3 runs 13 residues. CDR1 and CDR2 from the germline V gene are MNHEY and SVGAGI. V was trimmed by 6 bases and J by 4 bases, leaving 12 bases between them. This chain's CDR3 is CASRSIAGETQYF. The CDR3 coding sequence is TGTGCCAGCAGGTCTATAGCCGGAGAGACCCAGTACTTC.